These 5 T cell receptor beta chains share one sample of origin, sequenced in a study of T cells after yellow fever vaccination. MiXCR, applied by TCRdb to the 5' RACE reads, yields one record per CDR3 protein. The table includes 610,000 or so distinct CDR3 sequences, 10% to 15% detected once. Sequencing used PBMCs, obtained on the day of the yellow fever booster vaccination. Source of these receptors: a man aged 25-45 years who received the YFV17D yellow fever vaccine.

V gene TRBV5-1 combines with J gene TRBJ1-1; D is unresolved. Germline CDR1 and CDR2: SGHRS and YFSETQ. The CDR3 runs 13 residues. The V gene lost 5 bases and the J gene lost 3 bases, with 11 bases spanning the gap. The CDR3 DNA sequence: TGCGCCAGCAGAGATGCTAGGGACACTGAAGCTTTCTTT. This sequence encodes CASRDARDTEAFF.

The V and J genes are TRBV9 and TRBJ2-1; 8 nucleotides align to TRBD2. From germline, CDR1 is SGDLS and CDR2 YYNGEE. V trimming: 0 bases; J trimming: 8 bases; junction bases outside the gene matches: 7. CDR3 length equals 15 residues. CDR3 in DNA: TGTGCCAGCAGCGTAGAAGGGACTAGTTATGATGAGCAGTTCTTC. Translation gives CASSVEGTSYDEQFF. Filled out from reference TRBV9 and TRBJ2-1, the complete variable domain reads DSGVTQTPKHLITATGQRVTLRCSPRSGDLSVYWYQQSLDQGLQFLIQYYNGEERAKGNILERFSAQQFPDLHSELNLSSLELGDSALYFCASSVEGTSYDEQFFGPGTRLTVL.

This chain links TRBV29-1 with TRBJ1-2; no clear D. This CDR3 comprises 14 residues. Deletions cut 2 bases from V and 0 bases from J, with 10 bases between. Germline loops: CDR1 SQVTM, CDR2 ANQGSEA. The CDR3 coding sequence is TGCAGCGTTGAAAGAAGGACTACTAACTATGGCTACACCTTC. Its protein product is CSVERRTTNYGYTF. Using reference TRBV29-1 and TRBJ1-2 for the parts outside the CDR3, the full variable domain is SAVISQKPSRDICQRGTSLTIQCQVDSQVTMMFWYRQQPGQSLTLIATANQGSEATYESGFVIDKFPISRPNLTFSTLTVSNMSPEDSSIYLCSVERRTTNYGYTFGSGTRLTVV.

Only a few counts were recorded for this clonotype. The chain couples TRBV7-9 to TRBJ2-7; TRBD2 matches at 7 bases. The germline V gene has CDR1 SEHNR and CDR2 FQNEAQ (reference sequence). CDR3 length: 13 amino acids. Trimming removed 7 bases from V and 2 bases from J; junction bases left unmatched: 5. Here the CDR3 DNA reads TGTGCCAGCACCGCTAGCGGCACCTACGAGCAGTACTTC. Protein: CASTASGTYEQYF.

The rearrangement uses TRBV2 and TRBJ2-3, with D unresolved. Germline assignment: CDR1 SNHLY and CDR2 FYNNEI. Trimming cost V 4 bases and J 11 bases, with 13 bases left between them. The CDR3 is 12 residues long. CDR3 DNA: TGTGCCAGCAGTGTAAACGACCTTGGGCAGTATTTT. It is translated as CASSVNDLGQYF.